This T cell receptor (beta chain) stems from a study of control samples from healthy donors and cancer patients. Profiled with immunoSEQ multiplex PCR; TCRdb holds only in-frame clones, not every one. This table holds about 170,000 clones, around 90% found once. V gave up 0 bases and J gave up 0 bases, with 6 bases separating them. The length of the CDR3 is 16 residues. Germline CDR1 ENHRY, CDR2 SYGVKD. The TCR comes from a woman aged 25 to 39 in good health. Sequencing input: blood. This rearrangement joins TRBV10-3 to TRBJ1-6; D unclear. This CDR3 is CAISESKGSYNSPLHF. The CDR3 coding sequence is TGTGCCATCAGTGAGTCGAAGGGCTCCTATAATTCACCCCTCCACTTT.